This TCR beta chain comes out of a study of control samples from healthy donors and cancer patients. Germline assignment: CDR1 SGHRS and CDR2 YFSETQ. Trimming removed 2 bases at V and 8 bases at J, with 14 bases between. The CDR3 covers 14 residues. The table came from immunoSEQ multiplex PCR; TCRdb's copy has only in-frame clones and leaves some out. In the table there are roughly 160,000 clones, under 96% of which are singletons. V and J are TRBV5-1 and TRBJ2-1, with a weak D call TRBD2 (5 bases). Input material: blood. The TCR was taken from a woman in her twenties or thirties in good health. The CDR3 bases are TGCGCCAGCAGCTTTAATCGGGGATGGGATGAGCAGTTCTTC. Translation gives CASSFNRGWDEQFF.